This T cell receptor beta chain was obtained from a study of blood T cell repertoires in COVID-19. Study-level information: Sites across the United States, Italy and Spain contributed samples from acute and convalescent COVID-19. In each case, the material was cDNA or gDNA derived from T cells, B-cell-depleted T cells, or PBMCs.

This CDR3 has 13 residues. Trimming removed 7 bases from V and 7 bases from J; junction bases left unmatched: 4. Original processing notes: By means of reference gene primer amplification, nucleated cell counts were estimated. Sequencing used immunoSEQ multiplex PCR; TCRdb keeps in-frame clones, though not all of them. V and J calls and clone size follow that table, whereas D and trimming were derived from the DNA. This repertoire shows about 190,000 clones, around 79% found once; its top ten account for 13%. The clonotype comes from a man in his fifties who had recovered from COVID-19. The chain uses TRBV12-3 or TRBV12-4 and TRBJ1-4, with 9 bases aligning to TRBD1. The specimen was peripheral blood. CDR3 region: CASTDRGGEKLFF. CDR3 coding DNA: TGTGCCAGCACTGACAGGGGGGGTGAAAAACTGTTTTTT.